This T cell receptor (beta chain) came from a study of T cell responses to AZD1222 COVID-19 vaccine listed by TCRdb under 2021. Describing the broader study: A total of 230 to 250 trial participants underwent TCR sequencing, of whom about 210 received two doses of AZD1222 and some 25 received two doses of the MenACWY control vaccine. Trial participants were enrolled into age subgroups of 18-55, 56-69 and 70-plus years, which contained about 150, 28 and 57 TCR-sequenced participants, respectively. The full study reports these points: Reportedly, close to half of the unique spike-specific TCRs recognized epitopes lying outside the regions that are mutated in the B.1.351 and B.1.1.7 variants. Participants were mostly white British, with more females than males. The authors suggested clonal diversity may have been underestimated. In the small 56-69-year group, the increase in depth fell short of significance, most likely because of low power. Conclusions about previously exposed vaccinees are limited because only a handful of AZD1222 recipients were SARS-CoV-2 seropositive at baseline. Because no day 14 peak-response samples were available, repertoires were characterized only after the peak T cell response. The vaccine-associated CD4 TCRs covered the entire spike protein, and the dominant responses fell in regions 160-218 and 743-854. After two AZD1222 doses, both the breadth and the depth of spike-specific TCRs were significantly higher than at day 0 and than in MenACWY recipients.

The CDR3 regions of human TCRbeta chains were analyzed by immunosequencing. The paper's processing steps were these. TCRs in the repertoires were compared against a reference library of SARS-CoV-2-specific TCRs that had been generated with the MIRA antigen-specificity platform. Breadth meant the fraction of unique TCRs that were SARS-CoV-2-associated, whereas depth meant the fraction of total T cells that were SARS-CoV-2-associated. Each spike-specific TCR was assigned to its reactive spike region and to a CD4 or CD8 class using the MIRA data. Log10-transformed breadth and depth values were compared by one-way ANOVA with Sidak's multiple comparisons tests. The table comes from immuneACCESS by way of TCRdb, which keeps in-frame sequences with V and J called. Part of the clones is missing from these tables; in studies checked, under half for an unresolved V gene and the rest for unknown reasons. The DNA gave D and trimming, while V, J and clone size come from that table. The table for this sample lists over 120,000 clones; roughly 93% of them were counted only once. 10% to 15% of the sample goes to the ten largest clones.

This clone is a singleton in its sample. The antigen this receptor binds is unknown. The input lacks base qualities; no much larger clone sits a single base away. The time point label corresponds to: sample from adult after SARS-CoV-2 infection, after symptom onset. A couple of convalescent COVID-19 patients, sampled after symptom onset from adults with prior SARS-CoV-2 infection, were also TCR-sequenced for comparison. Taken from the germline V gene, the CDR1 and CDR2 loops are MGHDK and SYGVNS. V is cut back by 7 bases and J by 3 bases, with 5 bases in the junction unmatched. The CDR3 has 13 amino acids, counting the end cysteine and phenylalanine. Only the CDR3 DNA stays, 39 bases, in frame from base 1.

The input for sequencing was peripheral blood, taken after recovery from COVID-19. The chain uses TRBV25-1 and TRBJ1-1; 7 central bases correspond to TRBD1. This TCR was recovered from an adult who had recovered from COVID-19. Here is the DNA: TGTGCCAGCACCGGACAGGTCTACACTGAAGCTTTCTTT. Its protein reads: CASTGQVYTEAFF.